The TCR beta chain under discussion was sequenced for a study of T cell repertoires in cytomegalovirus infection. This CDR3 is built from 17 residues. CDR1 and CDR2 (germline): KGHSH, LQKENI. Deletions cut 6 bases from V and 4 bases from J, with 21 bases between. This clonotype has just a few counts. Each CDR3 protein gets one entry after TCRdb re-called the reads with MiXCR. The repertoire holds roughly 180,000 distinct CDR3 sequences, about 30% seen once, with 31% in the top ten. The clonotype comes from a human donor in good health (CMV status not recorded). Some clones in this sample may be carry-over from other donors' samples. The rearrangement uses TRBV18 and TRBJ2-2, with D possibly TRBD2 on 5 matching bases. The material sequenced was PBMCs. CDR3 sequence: CASSPTKGKEVTGELFF. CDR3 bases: TGTGCCAGCTCCCCTACGAAAGGGAAGGAGGTCACCGGGGAGCTGTTTTTT.